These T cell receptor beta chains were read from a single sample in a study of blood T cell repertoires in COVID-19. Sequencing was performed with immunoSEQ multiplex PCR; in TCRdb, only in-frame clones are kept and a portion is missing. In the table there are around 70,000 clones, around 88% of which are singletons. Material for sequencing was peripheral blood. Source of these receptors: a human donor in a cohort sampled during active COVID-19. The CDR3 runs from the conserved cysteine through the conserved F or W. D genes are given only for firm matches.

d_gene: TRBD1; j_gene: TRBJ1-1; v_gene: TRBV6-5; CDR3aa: CASSGTVNTEAFF
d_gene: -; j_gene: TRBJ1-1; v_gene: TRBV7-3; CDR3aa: CASSPQGNTEAFF
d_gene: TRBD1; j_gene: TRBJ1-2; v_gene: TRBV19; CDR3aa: CASSIFGGDRPNYGYTF
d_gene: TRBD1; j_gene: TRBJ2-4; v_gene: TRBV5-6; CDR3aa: CASSLEGARGDIQYF
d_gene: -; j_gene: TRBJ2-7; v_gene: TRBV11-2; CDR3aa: CASSLGRGGWEQYF
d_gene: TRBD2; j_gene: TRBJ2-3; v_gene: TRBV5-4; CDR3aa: CASSLAAGGRPDTQYF
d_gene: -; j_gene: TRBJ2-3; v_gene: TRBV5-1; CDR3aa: CASSSGGTSTDTQYF
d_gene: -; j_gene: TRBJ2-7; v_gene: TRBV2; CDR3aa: CASSEERSTYEQYF
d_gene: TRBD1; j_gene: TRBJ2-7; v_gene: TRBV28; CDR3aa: CASSEQGAKEYF
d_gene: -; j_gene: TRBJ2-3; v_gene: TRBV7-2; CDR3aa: CASSLAPRVGTDTQYF
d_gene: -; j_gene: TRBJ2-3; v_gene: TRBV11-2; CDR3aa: CASSLMPTSTDTQYF
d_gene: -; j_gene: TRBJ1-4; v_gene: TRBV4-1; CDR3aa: CASSLKSTPGGYNEKLFF
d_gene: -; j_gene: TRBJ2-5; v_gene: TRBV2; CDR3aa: CASSPGQTGTQYF
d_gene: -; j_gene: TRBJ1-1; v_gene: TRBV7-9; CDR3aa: CASSRGVPKEGTEAFF
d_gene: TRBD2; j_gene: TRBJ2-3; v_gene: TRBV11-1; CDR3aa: CASSLVGGGSTDTQYF
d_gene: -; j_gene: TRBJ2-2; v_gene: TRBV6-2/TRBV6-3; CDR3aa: CASSYSYAVNTGELFF
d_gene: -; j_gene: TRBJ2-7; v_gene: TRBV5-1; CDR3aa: CASSLVPAQGPLYEQYF
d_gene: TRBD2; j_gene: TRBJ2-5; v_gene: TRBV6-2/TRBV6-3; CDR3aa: CASSSPASGGQETQYF
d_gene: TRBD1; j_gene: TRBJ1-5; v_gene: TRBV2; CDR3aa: CASSHRGQPQHF
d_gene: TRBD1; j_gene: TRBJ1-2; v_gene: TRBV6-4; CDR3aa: CASSLTGTYGYTF
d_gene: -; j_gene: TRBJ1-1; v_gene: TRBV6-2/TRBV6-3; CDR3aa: CASSYNGGGTEAFF
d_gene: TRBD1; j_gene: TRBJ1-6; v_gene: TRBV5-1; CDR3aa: CASSLVPGTGESPLHF
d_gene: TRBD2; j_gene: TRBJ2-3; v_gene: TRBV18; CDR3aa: CASSTGTSGGIDTQYF
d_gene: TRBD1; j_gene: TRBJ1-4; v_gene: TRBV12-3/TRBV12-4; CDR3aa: CASSSGQGKKLFF
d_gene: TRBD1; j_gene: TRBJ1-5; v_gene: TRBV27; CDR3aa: CASSFTGGNQPQHF
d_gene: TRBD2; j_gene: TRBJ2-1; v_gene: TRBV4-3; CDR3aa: CASSQVSGARHNEQFF
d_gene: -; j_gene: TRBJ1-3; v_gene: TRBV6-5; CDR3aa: CASSSRQSSGNTIYF
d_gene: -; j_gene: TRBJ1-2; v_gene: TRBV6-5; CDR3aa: CASSPQGGYGYTF
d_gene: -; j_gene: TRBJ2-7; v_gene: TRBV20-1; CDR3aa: CSASSRGLTYEQYF
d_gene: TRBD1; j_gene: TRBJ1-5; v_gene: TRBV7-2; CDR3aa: CASSLHQGDQPQHF
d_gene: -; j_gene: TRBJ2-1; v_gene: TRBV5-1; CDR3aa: CASTGGPSNNEQFF
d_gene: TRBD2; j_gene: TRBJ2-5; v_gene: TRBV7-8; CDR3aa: CASSFGGKQETQYF
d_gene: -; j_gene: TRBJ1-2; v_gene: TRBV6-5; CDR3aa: CASSYTGNYGYTF
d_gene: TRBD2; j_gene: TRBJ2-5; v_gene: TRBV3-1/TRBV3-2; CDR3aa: CASSQGRDPSGREGETQYF
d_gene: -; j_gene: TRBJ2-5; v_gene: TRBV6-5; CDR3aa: CASRGGQETQYF
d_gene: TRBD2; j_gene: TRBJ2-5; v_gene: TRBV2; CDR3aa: CASSPLAGGGETQYF
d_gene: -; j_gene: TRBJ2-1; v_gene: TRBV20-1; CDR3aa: CSASTVGRASSYNEQFF
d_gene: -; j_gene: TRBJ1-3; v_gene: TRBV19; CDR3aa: CASSSQSGNTIYF
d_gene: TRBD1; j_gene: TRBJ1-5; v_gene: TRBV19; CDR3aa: CASSKGQEAGNQPQHF
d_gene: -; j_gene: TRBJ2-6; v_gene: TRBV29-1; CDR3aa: CSVEAGYGANVLTF
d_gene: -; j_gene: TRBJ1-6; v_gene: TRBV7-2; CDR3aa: CASSSRLRSPLHF
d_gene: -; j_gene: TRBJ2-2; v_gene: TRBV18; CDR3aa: CASSPRQENTGELFF
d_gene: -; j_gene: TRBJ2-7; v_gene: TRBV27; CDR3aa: CASAPEPGEYEQYF
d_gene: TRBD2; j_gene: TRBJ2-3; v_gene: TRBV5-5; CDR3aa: CASSSGGTARTDTQYF
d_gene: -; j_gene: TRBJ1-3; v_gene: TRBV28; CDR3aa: CASRQDSPGNTIYF
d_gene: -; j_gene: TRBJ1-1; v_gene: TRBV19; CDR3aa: CASSIGTAGRLGGNTEAFF
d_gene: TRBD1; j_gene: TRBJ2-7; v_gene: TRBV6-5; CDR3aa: CASSYSRAGGGYEQYF
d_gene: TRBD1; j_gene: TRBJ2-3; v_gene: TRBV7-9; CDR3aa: CASSVARTGLKTDTQYF
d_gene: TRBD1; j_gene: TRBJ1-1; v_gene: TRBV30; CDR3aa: CAWRGQGSTEAFF
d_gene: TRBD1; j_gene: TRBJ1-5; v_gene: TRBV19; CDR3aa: CASTFVPGGDQPQHF
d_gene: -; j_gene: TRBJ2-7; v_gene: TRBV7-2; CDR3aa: CASSLGVATAGEQYF
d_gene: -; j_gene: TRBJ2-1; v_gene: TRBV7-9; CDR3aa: CASSLVSGKAYNEQFF
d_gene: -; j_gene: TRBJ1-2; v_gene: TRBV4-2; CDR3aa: CASSQDRGQSGYTF